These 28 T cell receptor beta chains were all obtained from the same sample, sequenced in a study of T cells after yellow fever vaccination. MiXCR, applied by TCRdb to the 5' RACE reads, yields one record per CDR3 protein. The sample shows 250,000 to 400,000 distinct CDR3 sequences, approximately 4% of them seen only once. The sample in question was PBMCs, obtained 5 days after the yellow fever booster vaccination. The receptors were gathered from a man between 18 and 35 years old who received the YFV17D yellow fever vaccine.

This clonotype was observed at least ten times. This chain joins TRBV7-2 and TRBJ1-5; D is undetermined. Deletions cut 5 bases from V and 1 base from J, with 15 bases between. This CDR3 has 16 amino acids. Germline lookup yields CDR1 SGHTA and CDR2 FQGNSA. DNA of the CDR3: TGTGCCAGCAGCCAGAGAGGCGGGATGAGCAATCAGCCCCAGCATTTT. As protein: CASSQRGGMSNQPQHF.

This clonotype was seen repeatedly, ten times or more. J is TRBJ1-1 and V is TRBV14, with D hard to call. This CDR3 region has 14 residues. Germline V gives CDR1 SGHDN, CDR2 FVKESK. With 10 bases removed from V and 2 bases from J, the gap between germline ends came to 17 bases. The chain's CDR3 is CATALMVRNTEAFF. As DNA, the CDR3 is TGTGCCACCGCGTTAATGGTACGAAACACTGAAGCTTTCTTT.

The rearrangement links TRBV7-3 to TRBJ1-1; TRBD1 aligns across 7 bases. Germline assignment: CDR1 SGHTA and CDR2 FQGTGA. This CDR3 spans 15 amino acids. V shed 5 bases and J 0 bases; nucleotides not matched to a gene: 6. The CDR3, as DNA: TGTGCCAGCAGCCTACAGGGGCCCCTGAACACTGAAGCTTTCTTT. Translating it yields CASSLQGPLNTEAFF.

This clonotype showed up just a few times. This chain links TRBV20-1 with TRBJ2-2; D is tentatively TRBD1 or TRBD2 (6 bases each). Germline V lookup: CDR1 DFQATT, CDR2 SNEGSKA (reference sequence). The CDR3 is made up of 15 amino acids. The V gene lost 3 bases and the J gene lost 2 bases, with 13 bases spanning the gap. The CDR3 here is CSARRGDTNTGELFF. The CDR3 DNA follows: TGCAGTGCTAGGCGCGGGGACACTAACACCGGGGAGCTGTTTTTT.

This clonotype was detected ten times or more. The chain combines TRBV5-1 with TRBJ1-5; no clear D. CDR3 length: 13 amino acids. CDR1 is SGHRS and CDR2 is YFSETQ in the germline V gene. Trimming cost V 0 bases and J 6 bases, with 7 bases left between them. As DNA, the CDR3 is TGCGCCAGCAGCTTGGCCGGAAGTCAGCCCCAGCATTTT. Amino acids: CASSLAGSQPQHF.

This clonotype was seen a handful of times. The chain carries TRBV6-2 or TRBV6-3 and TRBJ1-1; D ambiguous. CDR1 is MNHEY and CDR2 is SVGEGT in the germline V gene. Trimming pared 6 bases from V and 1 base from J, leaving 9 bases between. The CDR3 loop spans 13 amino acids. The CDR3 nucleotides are TGTGCCAGCAGCGCCGTATGGAACACTGAAGCTTTCTTT. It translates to CASSAVWNTEAFF.

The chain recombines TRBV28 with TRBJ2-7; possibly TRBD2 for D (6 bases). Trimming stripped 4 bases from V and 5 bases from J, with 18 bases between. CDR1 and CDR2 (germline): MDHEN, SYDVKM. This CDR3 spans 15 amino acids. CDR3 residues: CASSSAGPHQDEQYV. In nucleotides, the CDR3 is TGTGCCAGCAGTTCCGCGGGACCCCACCAGGACGAGCAGTACGTC.

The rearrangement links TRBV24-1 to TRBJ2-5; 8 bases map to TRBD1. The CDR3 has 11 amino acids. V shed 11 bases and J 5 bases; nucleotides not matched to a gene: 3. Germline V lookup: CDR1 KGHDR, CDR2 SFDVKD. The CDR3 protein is CAIGQGETQYF. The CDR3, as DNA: TGTGCCATTGGACAGGGCGAGACCCAGTACTTC.

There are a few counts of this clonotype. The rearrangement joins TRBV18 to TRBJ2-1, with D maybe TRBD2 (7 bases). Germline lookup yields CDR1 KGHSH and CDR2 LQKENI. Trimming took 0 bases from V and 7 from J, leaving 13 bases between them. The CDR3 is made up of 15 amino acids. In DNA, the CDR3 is TGTGCCAGCTCACCACCCCTGGGGGGGGCGAATGAGCAGTTCTTC. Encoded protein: CASSPPLGGANEQFF.

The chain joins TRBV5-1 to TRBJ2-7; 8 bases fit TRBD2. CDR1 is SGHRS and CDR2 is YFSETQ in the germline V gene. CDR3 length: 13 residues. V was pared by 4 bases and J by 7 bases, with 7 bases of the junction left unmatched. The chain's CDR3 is CASSPGGAKEQYF. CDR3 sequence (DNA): TGCGCCAGCAGCCCCGGGGGGGCGAAAGAGCAGTACTTC.

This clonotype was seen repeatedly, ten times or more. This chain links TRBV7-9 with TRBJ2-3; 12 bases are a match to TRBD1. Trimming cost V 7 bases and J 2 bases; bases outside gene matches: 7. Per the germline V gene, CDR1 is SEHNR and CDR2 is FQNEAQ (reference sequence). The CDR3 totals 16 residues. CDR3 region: CASTLGTGGFTDTQYF. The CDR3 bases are TGTGCCAGCACCCTCGGGACAGGGGGCTTCACAGATACGCAGTATTTT.

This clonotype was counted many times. The CDR3 DNA follows: TGTGCCAGCAGATCCCCCGGAGAGACCCAGTACTTC. Encoded protein: CASRSPGETQYF. The rearrangement uses TRBV3-1 and TRBJ2-5; D is unclear. The CDR3 runs 12 residues. The V end was cut by 6 bases, the J end by 4 bases, with 9 bases between. Germline CDR1 is LGHDT and CDR2 is YNNKEL (reference sequence).

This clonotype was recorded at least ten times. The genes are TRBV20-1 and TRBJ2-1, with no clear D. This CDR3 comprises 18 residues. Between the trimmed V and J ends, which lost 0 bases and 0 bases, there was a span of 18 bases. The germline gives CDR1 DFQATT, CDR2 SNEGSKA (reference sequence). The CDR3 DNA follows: TGCAGTGCTAGAGATCTCTTGAAGGGCGTTAGCTCCTACAATGAGCAGTTCTTC. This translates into CSARDLLKGVSSYNEQFF.

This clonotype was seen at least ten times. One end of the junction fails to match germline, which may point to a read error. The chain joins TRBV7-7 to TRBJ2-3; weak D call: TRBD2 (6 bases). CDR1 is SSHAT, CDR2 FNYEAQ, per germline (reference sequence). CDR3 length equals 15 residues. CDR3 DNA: TGTGCTAGCAGCCCGGCGGGGCTGCCCACAGATACGCAGTATTTT. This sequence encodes CASSPAGLPTDTQYF.

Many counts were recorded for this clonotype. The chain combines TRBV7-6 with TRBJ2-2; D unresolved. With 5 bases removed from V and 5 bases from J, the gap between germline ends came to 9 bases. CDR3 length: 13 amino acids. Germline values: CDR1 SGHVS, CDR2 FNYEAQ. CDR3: CASSPGRTGELFF. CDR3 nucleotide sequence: TGTGCCAGCAGCCCTGGGCGGACCGGGGAGCTGTTTTTT.

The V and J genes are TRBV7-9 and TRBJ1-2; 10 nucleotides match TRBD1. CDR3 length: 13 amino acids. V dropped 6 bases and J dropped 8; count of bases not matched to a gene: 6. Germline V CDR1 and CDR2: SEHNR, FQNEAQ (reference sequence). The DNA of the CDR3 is TGTGCCAGCAGAGTAGGACAGGGGGGAGGCTACACCTTC. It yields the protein CASRVGQGGGYTF.

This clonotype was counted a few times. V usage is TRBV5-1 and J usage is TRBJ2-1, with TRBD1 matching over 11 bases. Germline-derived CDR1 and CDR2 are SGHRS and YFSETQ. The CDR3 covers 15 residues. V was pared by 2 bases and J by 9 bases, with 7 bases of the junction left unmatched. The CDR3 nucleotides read TGCGCCAGCAGCTTTGGACAGGGGGCGAACGGTGAGCAGTTCTTC. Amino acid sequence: CASSFGQGANGEQFF.

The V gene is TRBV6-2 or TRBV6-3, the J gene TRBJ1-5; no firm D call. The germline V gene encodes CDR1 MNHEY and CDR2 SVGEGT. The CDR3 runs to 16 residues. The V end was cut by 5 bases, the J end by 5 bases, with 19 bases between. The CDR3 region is CASSTGGFEDYQPQHF. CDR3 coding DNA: TGTGCCAGCAGTACGGGCGGTTTTGAGGATTATCAGCCCCAGCATTTT.

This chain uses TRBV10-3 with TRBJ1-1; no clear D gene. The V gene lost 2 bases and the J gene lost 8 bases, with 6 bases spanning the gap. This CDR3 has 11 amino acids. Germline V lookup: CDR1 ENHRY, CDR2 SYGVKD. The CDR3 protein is CAISEGYEAFF. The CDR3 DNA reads TGTGCCATCAGTGAGGGGTACGAAGCTTTCTTT.

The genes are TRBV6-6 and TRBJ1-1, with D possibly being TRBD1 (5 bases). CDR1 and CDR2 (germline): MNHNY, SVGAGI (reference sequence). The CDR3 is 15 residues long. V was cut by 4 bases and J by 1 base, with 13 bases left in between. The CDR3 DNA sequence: TGTGCCAGCAGTTTCGGACACCCCGGGAACACTGAAGCTTTCTTT. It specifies CASSFGHPGNTEAFF.

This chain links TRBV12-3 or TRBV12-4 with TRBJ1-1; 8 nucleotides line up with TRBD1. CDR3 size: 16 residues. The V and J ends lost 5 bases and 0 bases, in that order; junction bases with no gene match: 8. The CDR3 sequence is CASSQQGAGVNTEAFF. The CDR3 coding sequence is TGTGCCAGCAGTCAGCAGGGGGCTGGCGTGAACACTGAAGCTTTCTTT.

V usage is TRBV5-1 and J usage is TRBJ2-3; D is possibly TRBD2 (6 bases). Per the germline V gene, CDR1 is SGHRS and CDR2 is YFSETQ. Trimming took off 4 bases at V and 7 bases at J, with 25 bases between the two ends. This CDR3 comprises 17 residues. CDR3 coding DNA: TGCGCCAGCAGCGCCTCCCCGCGGGGCCGGGATCCCCATACGCAGTATTTT. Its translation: CASSASPRGRDPHTQYF.

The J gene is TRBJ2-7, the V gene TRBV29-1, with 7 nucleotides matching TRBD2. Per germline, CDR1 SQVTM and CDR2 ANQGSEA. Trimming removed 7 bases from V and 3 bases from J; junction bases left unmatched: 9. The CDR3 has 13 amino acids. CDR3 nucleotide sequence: TGCAGCGCCTGGGGAGGGGAGGACTACGAGCAGTACTTC. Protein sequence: CSAWGGEDYEQYF.

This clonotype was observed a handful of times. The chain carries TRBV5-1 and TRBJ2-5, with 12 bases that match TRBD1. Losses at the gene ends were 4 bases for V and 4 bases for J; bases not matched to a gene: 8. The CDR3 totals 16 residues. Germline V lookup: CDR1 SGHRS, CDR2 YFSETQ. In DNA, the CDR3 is TGCGCCAGCAGCGCGACGGGACAGGGGGCAACAGAGACCCAGTACTTC. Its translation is CASSATGQGATETQYF. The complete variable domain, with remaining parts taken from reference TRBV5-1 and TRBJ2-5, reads KAGVTQTPRYLIKTRGQQVTLSCSPISGHRSVSWYQQTPGQGLQFLFEYFSETQRNKGNFPGRFSGRQFSNSRSEMNVSTLELGDSALYLCASSATGQGATETQYFGPGTRLLVL.

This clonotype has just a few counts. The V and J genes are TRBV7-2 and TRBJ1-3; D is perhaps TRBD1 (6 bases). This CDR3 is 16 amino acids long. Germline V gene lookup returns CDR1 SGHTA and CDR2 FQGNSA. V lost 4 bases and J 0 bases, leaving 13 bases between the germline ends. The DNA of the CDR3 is TGTGCCAGCAGCTCCATCACAGGGCCCTCTGGAAACACCATATATTTT. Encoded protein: CASSSITGPSGNTIYF.

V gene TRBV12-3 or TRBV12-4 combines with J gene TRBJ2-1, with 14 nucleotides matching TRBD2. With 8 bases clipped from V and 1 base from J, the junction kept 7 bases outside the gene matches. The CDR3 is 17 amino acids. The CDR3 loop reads CASWGLAGERSYNEQFF. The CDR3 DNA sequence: TGTGCCAGCTGGGGACTAGCGGGGGAAAGATCCTACAATGAGCAGTTCTTC.

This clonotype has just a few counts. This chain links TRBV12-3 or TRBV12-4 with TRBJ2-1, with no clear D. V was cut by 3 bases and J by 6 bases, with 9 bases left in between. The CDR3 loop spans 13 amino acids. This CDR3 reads CASSFAYINEQFF. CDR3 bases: TGTGCCAGCAGTTTCGCTTATATCAATGAGCAGTTCTTC.

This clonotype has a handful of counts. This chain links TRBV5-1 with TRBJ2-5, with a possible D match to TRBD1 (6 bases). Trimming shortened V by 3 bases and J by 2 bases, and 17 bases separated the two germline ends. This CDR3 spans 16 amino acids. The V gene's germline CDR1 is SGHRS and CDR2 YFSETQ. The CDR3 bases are TGCGCCAGCAGCTCGGTTCCGGGACACCAACAAGAGACCCAGTACTTC. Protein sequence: CASSSVPGHQQETQYF.